This T cell receptor (beta chain) is drawn from a study of T cell clones after liver transplantation. TCRdb's copy holds only in-frame clones and misses some; the assay was immunoSEQ multiplex PCR. The table includes 49,000 or so clones, about 67% detected once. Trimming removed 5 bases from V and 2 bases from J, with 7 bases in between. Germline CDR1 SGHTA, CDR2 FQGNSA. The CDR3 is made up of 12 amino acids. The V and J genes are TRBV7-2 and TRBJ2-7; the D is unclear. Sequenced material: CD4+ T cells from blood, taken around 54 months after liver transplant. The clonotype originates from a human patient who received a liver transplant. Among the T cells, some may be from the graft donor. For the CDR3, the DNA is TGTGCCAGCAGCGGAGAAACCTACGAGCAGTACTTC. Its translation is CASSGETYEQYF.